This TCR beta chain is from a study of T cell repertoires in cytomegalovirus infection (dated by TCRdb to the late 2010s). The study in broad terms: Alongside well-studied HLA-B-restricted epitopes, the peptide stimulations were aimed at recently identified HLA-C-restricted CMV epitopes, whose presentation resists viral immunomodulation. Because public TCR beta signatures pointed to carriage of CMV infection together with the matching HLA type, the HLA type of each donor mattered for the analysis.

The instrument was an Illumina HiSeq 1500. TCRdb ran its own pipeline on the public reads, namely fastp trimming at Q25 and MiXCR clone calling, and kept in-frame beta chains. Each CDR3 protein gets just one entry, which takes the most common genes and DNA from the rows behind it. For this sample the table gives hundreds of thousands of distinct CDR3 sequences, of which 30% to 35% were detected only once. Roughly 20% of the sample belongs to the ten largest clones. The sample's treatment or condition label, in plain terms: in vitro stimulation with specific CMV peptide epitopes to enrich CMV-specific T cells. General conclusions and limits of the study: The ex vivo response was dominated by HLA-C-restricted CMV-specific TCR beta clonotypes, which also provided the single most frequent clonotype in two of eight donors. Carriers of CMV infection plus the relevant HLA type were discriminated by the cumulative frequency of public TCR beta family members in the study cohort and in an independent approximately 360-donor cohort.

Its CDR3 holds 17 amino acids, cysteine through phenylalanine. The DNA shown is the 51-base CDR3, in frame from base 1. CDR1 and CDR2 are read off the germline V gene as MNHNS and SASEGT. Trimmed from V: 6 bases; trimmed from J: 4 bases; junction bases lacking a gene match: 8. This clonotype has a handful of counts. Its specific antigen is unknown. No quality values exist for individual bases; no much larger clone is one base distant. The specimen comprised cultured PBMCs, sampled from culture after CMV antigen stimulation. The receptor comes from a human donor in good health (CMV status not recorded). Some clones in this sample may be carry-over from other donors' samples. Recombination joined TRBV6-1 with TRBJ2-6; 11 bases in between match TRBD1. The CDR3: CASRDRGRGSGANVLTF. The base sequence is TGTGCCAGCAGGGACAGGGGGCGCGGTTCCGGGGCCAACGTCCTGACTTTC.